These 9 T cell receptor beta chains were sequenced from one sample in a study of cytomegalovirus exposure and HLA in healthy donors. PCR involved 60 Vbeta and 13 Jbeta primers. TCRdb keeps only in-frame clones here, not all; method: immunoSEQ multiplex PCR. The table includes around 150,000 clones, about 70% detected once. The source material was PBMCs. Source of these receptors: a man in his forties in good health and CMV-seronegative.

This clone has a single count. This rearrangement joins TRBV19 to TRBJ2-5; 8 nucleotides agree with TRBD1. The J call may be mistaken, given a closer DNA end match to TRBJ2-7. This CDR3 is 15 amino acids long. Germline loops: CDR1 LNHDA, CDR2 SQIVND (reference sequence). CDR3 in amino acids: CASSAGTGLHYEQYF. CDR3 bases: TGTGCCAGTAGTGCTGGGACAGGTCTCCACTACGAGCAGTACTTC.

V and J are TRBV4-1 and TRBJ2-3; no reliable D call. Between the trimmed V and J ends, which lost 0 bases and 1 base, there was a span of 11 bases. Germline values: CDR1 MGHRA, CDR2 YSYEKL. The CDR3 runs to 16 residues. The CDR3 loop reads CASSQDQASGTDTQYF. The CDR3 coding sequence is TGCGCCAGCAGCCAAGATCAGGCCTCGGGCACAGATACGCAGTATTTT.

The J gene is TRBJ2-3, the V gene TRBV5-1; 7 bases line up with TRBD1. With 3 bases clipped from V and 0 bases from J, the junction kept 4 bases outside the gene matches. Germline V lookup: CDR1 SGHRS, CDR2 YFSETQ. The CDR3 covers 15 residues. DNA of the CDR3: TGCGCCAGCAGCTGGGGACAGACTAGCACAGATACGCAGTATTTT. It translates to CASSWGQTSTDTQYF.

Turning to this clone: The sample holds other DNA sequences that translate to the same CDR3. V gene TRBV7-2 combines with J gene TRBJ2-5; 8 bases line up with TRBD2. This CDR3 has 13 residues. CDR1 is SGHTA and CDR2 is FQGNSA in the germline V gene. Trimming cost V 5 bases and J 13 bases; bases outside gene matches: 12. The CDR3 spells CASSIALAGRRYF. CDR3 DNA: TGTGCCAGCAGCATCGCGCTAGCGGGCAGGCGGTACTTC.

The chain links TRBV5-6 to TRBJ2-7; 9 nucleotides align to TRBD2. After removal of 1 base from V and 2 bases from J, the junction contained 7 bases not matched to a gene. Germline V gene lookup returns CDR1 SGHDT and CDR2 YYEEEE. The CDR3 has 16 residues. The CDR3 DNA sequence: TGTGCCAGCAGCTTGTTTGGTAGCGGGGGACCCTACGAGCAGTACTTC. It codes for CASSLFGSGGPYEQYF.

This clone was seen once. This rearrangement joins TRBV5-1 to TRBJ2-7; D gene unclear. Between the trimmed V and J ends, which lost 0 bases and 5 bases, there was a span of 3 bases. CDR1 and CDR2 from the germline V gene are SGHRS and YFSETQ. CDR3 size: 11 residues. The CDR3 nucleotides read TGCGCCAGCAGCTTGGCCGACGAGCAGTACTTC. Its translation: CASSLADEQYF.

The V gene is TRBV11-3, the J gene TRBJ2-5; the D gene is possibly TRBD2 (6 bases). The CDR3 contains 16 residues. V shed 5 bases and J shed 0 bases, with 16 bases lying between them. The V gene's germline CDR1 is SGHNT and CDR2 YENEEA. The CDR3 sequence is CASSPRGGTYQETQYF. The CDR3 DNA is TGTGCCAGCAGCCCAAGGGGCGGGACCTACCAAGAGACCCAGTACTTC.

The chain is built from TRBV19 and TRBJ1-4; no firm D call. In germline, CDR1 is LNHDA, CDR2 SQIVND (reference sequence). Trimming took off 4 bases at V and 2 bases at J, with 11 bases between the two ends. This CDR3 has 15 residues. CDR3 sequence: CASSTQIGTNEKLFF. CDR3 in DNA: TGTGCCAGTAGTACCCAGATCGGGACTAATGAAAAACTGTTTTTT.

This rearrangement joins TRBV30 to TRBJ1-2; TRBD1 aligns across 7 bases. Germline-derived CDR1 and CDR2 are GTSNPN and SVGIG (reference sequence). The V segment lost 3 bases and the J segment 5 bases; nucleotides outside the gene matches: 12. This CDR3 has 15 amino acids. The CDR3 protein is CAWRKLTGAGYGYTF. CDR3 DNA: TGTGCCTGGAGGAAACTAACAGGGGCCGGATATGGCTACACCTTC.